These T cell receptor beta chains were read from a single sample in a study of OX40 agonist ivuxolimab in advanced cancers. Profiling relied on immunoSEQ multiplex PCR, and the TCRdb table lists in-frame clones only, not all of them. The sample includes 41,000 or so clones, 85% of them seen just once. The starting material was CD4+ or CD8+ T cells sorted from blood, obtained in a trial of the OX40 agonist ivuxolimab. These receptors all stem from an adult with an advanced solid tumor such as melanoma, head and neck, liver or kidney cancer. CDR3s include the opening cysteine and the closing phenylalanine or tryptophan. The order of the fields is J gene, V gene, clone size, D gene, CDR3 protein, CDR3 DNA. The D gene is left open where the match is weak. Clone size is stated in some rows and not others, as once, few, many or a class when expanded.

J gene: TRBJ1-1
V gene: TRBV28
clone size: .
D gene: TRBD1
CDR3 protein: CASSSPTGRATEAFF
CDR3 DNA: TGTGCCAGCAGTTCCCCGACAGGGAGGGCCACTGAAGCTTTCTTT

J gene: TRBJ1-5
V gene: TRBV6-4
clone size: medium-sized
D gene: .
CDR3 protein: CASLYSNQPQHF
CDR3 DNA: TGTGCCAGTCTTTATAGCAATCAGCCCCAGCATTTT

J gene: TRBJ2-2
V gene: TRBV28
clone size: .
D gene: .
CDR3 protein: CASSQGAAGATGELFF
CDR3 DNA: TGTGCCAGCAGCCAGGGGGCAGCGGGAGCCACCGGGGAGCTGTTTTTT

J gene: TRBJ2-5
V gene: TRBV12-1
clone size: .
D gene: .
CDR3 protein: CASSFALASGRKWKTQYF
CDR3 DNA: TGTGCCAGCAGCTTTGCCCTAGCTAGCGGGAGGAAATGGAAGACCCAGTACTTC

J gene: TRBJ1-2
V gene: TRBV20-1
clone size: .
D gene: .
CDR3 protein: CSASIGEGYTF
CDR3 DNA: TGCAGTGCTAGTATAGGAGAGGGCTACACCTTC

J gene: TRBJ1-2
V gene: TRBV28
clone size: once
D gene: TRBD1
CDR3 protein: CASKGQGARYGYTF
CDR3 DNA: TGTGCCTCCAAGGGACAGGGGGCGCGATATGGCTACACCTTC

J gene: TRBJ2-1
V gene: TRBV9
clone size: .
D gene: TRBD1
CDR3 protein: CASSVLGQGVNEQFF
CDR3 DNA: TGTGCCAGCAGCGTACTAGGACAGGGAGTAAATGAGCAGTTCTTC

J gene: TRBJ2-1
V gene: TRBV2
clone size: .
D gene: TRBD2
CDR3 protein: CASGRYGTSLHEQFF
CDR3 DNA: TGTGCCAGCGGACGTTACGGGACTAGCCTGCATGAGCAGTTCTTC

J gene: TRBJ1-2
V gene: TRBV6-1
clone size: medium-sized
D gene: TRBD1
CDR3 protein: CASSDFTTGQDTYTF
CDR3 DNA: TGTGCCAGCAGTGACTTCACGACGGGACAGGACACGTACACCTTC

J gene: TRBJ2-3
V gene: TRBV11-3
clone size: .
D gene: .
CDR3 protein: CASSLEALTDTQYF
CDR3 DNA: TGTGCCAGCAGCTTAGAGGCTCTCACAGATACGCAGTATTTT

J gene: TRBJ1-2
V gene: TRBV2
clone size: .
D gene: TRBD1
CDR3 protein: CASRRGQGADGYTF
CDR3 DNA: TGTGCCAGCAGGAGGGGACAGGGGGCCGATGGCTACACCTTC

J gene: TRBJ2-2
V gene: TRBV2
clone size: .
D gene: .
CDR3 protein: CASSETEPNTGELFF
CDR3 DNA: TGTGCCAGCAGTGAGACCGAGCCGAACACCGGGGAGCTGTTTTTT

J gene: TRBJ2-3
V gene: TRBV19
clone size: once
D gene: .
CDR3 protein: CASSIGGSTDTQYF
CDR3 DNA: TGTGCCAGTAGTATAGGGGGATCCACAGATACGCAGTATTTT

J gene: TRBJ2-2
V gene: TRBV11-3
clone size: .
D gene: .
CDR3 protein: CASSLGVRGAGELFF
CDR3 DNA: TGTGCCAGCAGCTTAGGGGTACGAGGGGCCGGGGAGCTGTTTTTT

J gene: TRBJ2-1
V gene: TRBV11-3
clone size: few
D gene: .
CDR3 protein: CASAKGPRDNEQFF
CDR3 DNA: TGTGCCAGCGCCAAGGGCCCAAGGGACAATGAGCAGTTCTTC

J gene: TRBJ1-1
V gene: TRBV11-2
clone size: .
D gene: .
CDR3 protein: CASSLRGGTEAFF
CDR3 DNA: TGTGCCAGCAGCTTAAGAGGGGGCACTGAAGCTTTCTTT

J gene: TRBJ2-7
V gene: TRBV6-1
clone size: once
D gene: TRBD1
CDR3 protein: CASRQTGTGGDEQYF
CDR3 DNA: TGTGCCAGCAGGCAAACCGGGACAGGGGGCGACGAGCAGTACTTC

J gene: TRBJ1-6
V gene: TRBV2
clone size: .
D gene: .
CDR3 protein: CASGDPGSYNSPLHF
CDR3 DNA: TGTGCCAGCGGGGACCCGGGCTCCTATAATTCACCCCTCCACTTT

J gene: TRBJ1-2
V gene: TRBV18
clone size: .
D gene: .
CDR3 protein: CASSRRDGGGYTF
CDR3 DNA: TGTGCCAGCTCCCGAAGGGACGGGGGTGGCTACACCTTC

J gene: TRBJ1-1
V gene: TRBV7-2
clone size: .
D gene: .
CDR3 protein: CASSLGPRGNTEAFF
CDR3 DNA: TGTGCCAGCAGCTTAGGTCCGAGGGGGAACACTGAAGCTTTCTTT

J gene: TRBJ2-7
V gene: TRBV2
clone size: .
D gene: .
CDR3 protein: CASGREQGNEQYF
CDR3 DNA: TGTGCCAGCGGGCGGGAACAGGGGAACGAGCAGTACTTC

J gene: TRBJ2-3
V gene: TRBV5-1
clone size: .
D gene: .
CDR3 protein: CASSLGRGRQGFTDTQYF
CDR3 DNA: TGCGCCAGCAGCCTCGGGAGGGGGCGCCAAGGGTTCACAGATACGCAGTATTTT

J gene: TRBJ2-2
V gene: TRBV11-2
clone size: .
D gene: .
CDR3 protein: CASSFSENTGELFF
CDR3 DNA: TGTGCCAGCAGCTTTTCGGAGAACACCGGGGAGCTGTTTTTT

J gene: TRBJ1-5
V gene: TRBV4-1
clone size: .
D gene: .
CDR3 protein: CASSQDGSGGVQPQHF
CDR3 DNA: TGCGCCAGCAGCCAAGATGGTTCGGGAGGTGTTCAGCCCCAGCATTTT

J gene: TRBJ2-2
V gene: TRBV19
clone size: .
D gene: .
CDR3 protein: CATRAPGGTGELFF
CDR3 DNA: TGTGCCACAAGAGCCCCAGGGGGGACGGGGGAGCTGTTTTTT

J gene: TRBJ2-3
V gene: TRBV6-5
clone size: .
D gene: .
CDR3 protein: CASSYDNTDTQYF
CDR3 DNA: TGTGCCAGCAGTTACGACAACACAGATACGCAGTATTTT

J gene: TRBJ2-3
V gene: TRBV14
clone size: .
D gene: .
CDR3 protein: CASSRRDTQYF
CDR3 DNA: TGTGCCAGCAGCCGACGGGATACGCAGTATTTT

J gene: TRBJ2-5
V gene: TRBV9
clone size: .
D gene: .
CDR3 protein: CASSVDGGAHQETQYF
CDR3 DNA: TGTGCCAGCAGCGTAGATGGTGGGGCCCACCAAGAGACCCAGTACTTC

J gene: TRBJ2-7
V gene: TRBV19
clone size: .
D gene: TRBD1
CDR3 protein: CASSPGQGYSGSKDEQYF
CDR3 DNA: TGTGCCAGTAGCCCCGGACAGGGGTACTCCGGGAGTAAGGACGAGCAGTACTTC

J gene: TRBJ2-1
V gene: TRBV19
clone size: .
D gene: .
CDR3 protein: CASSPLEGGYNEQFF
CDR3 DNA: TGTGCCAGTAGTCCCCTAGAGGGAGGCTACAATGAGCAGTTCTTC

J gene: TRBJ1-2
V gene: TRBV28
clone size: .
D gene: .
CDR3 protein: CASRTGGYTF
CDR3 DNA: TGTGCCAGCCGAACCGGTGGCTACACCTTC

J gene: TRBJ2-7
V gene: TRBV4-3
clone size: .
D gene: TRBD2
CDR3 protein: CASSHPLAGVKEQYF
CDR3 DNA: TGCGCCAGCAGCCACCCGCTAGCGGGAGTAAAAGAGCAGTACTTC

J gene: TRBJ1-5
V gene: TRBV9
clone size: .
D gene: .
CDR3 protein: CASSPGLGNQPQHF
CDR3 DNA: TGTGCCAGCAGCCCGGGACTGGGCAATCAGCCCCAGCATTTT

J gene: TRBJ2-3
V gene: TRBV18
clone size: .
D gene: TRBD1
CDR3 protein: CASSPPDRGFDTQYF
CDR3 DNA: TGTGCCAGCTCACCACCGGACAGGGGATTCGATACGCAGTATTTT

J gene: TRBJ2-7
V gene: TRBV18
clone size: .
D gene: TRBD2
CDR3 protein: CASSSGLAGRGDEQYF
CDR3 DNA: TGTGCCAGCTCATCCGGACTAGCGGGAAGAGGGGACGAGCAGTACTTC

J gene: TRBJ1-1
V gene: TRBV6-5
clone size: .
D gene: .
CDR3 protein: CASSARQLNTEAFF
CDR3 DNA: TGTGCCAGCAGTGCCCGACAGTTGAACACTGAAGCTTTCTTT